These T cell receptor beta chains were read from a single sample in a study of patients and donors after allogeneic stem cell transplantation. TCRdb itself ran the RT-PCR reads through MiXCR, one entry per CDR3 protein. The sample has 57,000 or so distinct CDR3 sequences; 13% are singletons. The sample comprised blood, either unsorted or a sorted T cell fraction (not recorded which). The origin of the receptors is a human donor who was either an allogeneic HSCT recipient or a stem cell or donor lymphocyte infusion donor (not recorded which). It is not recorded whose cells these are; they may come from a transplant donor. The CDR3 runs from the conserved cysteine through the conserved F or W. A D gene is named only where the DNA matches it firmly. The size entry is marked missing in some rows and otherwise reads once, few, many or a size class.

TRBJ1-1 TRBV20-1 many - CSARVARVNTEAFF TGCAGTGCTAGAGTCGCCAGGGTGAACACTGAAGCTTTCTTT
TRBJ1-6 TRBV27 few TRBD1 CASSIQGVRSPLHF TGTGCCAGCAGTATACAGGGGGTTCGTTCACCCCTCCACTTT
TRBJ2-1 TRBV29-1 - - CSGDINPYNEQFF TGCAGCGGAGATATCAACCCATACAATGAGCAGTTCTTC
TRBJ1-1 TRBV18 many - CASSPQQNTEAFF TGTGCCAGCTCACCACAGCAGAACACTGAAGCTTTCTTT
TRBJ2-3 TRBV20-1 few TRBD2 CSTRPSGRVSDTQYF TGCAGTACTAGACCTAGCGGGAGAGTCTCAGATACGCAGTATTTT
TRBJ2-1 TRBV12-3/TRBV12-4 many - CAILGLVDNEQFF TGTGCCATTTTAGGGTTGGTGGACAATGAGCAGTTCTTC
TRBJ2-5 TRBV15 - TRBD2 CATSRDLASGQETQYF TGTGCCACCAGCAGAGATCTTGCTAGCGGCCAAGAGACCCAGTACTTC
TRBJ2-4 TRBV12-3/TRBV12-4 - - CASSLLLAKNIQYF TGTGCCAGCAGCTTACTGCTAGCCAAAAACATTCAGTACTTC
TRBJ2-7 TRBV20-1 many - CSARQLPFYEQYF TGCAGTGCTAGGCAGCTCCCTTTTTACGAGCAGTACTTC
TRBJ2-2 TRBV12-3/TRBV12-4 - - CASSLGAVDTGELFF TGTGCCAGCAGTTTGGGGGCGGTAGACACCGGGGAGCTGTTTTTT
TRBJ1-1 TRBV24-1 few - CATRGPIHTEAFF TGTGCCACCAGAGGACCAATCCACACTGAAGCTTTCTTT
TRBJ1-5 TRBV6-1 many - CASNGQTNSNQPQHF TGTGCCAGCAACGGACAGACAAATAGCAATCAGCCCCAGCATTTT
TRBJ2-3 TRBV12-3/TRBV12-4 - - CASSPLAKEGLMNTQYF TGTGCCAGCAGCCCCCTAGCTAAGGAGGGATTGATGAATACGCAGTATTTT
TRBJ1-3 TRBV25-1 few - CASSEAGGNTIYF TGTGCCAGCAGTGAAGCGGGGGGAAACACCATATATTTT
TRBJ1-1 TRBV25-1 many TRBD1 CATGGGPNTEAFF TGTGCCACAGGGGGGGGCCCCAACACTGAAGCTTTCTTT
TRBJ2-2 TRBV3-1 few - CASSQATVNTGELFF TGTGCCAGCAGCCAAGCGACGGTGAACACCGGGGAGCTGTTTTTT
TRBJ1-3 TRBV7-9 many - CASSLGTSLLVNTIYF TGTGCCAGCAGCTTAGGAACCAGCCTCCTGGTGAACACCATATATTTT
TRBJ2-4 TRBV4-1 few - CASSQDRILKNIQYF TGCGCCAGCAGCCAAGATCGAATCTTGAAAAACATTCAGTACTTC
TRBJ2-7 TRBV5-1 - TRBD1 CASSPRDRGRLVYEQYF TGCGCCAGCAGCCCCCGGGACAGGGGGCGCTTAGTCTACGAGCAGTACTTC
TRBJ2-2 TRBV5-6 few TRBD1 CASSLRTGQFSGELFF TGTGCCAGCAGCTTGAGGACAGGGCAATTTTCCGGGGAGCTGTTTTTT
TRBJ1-3 TRBV12-3/TRBV12-4 many - CASSFQWVGGNTIYF TGTGCCAGCAGCTTCCAGTGGGTGGGTGGAAACACCATATATTTT
TRBJ2-2 TRBV12-3/TRBV12-4 - - CASSPSKRWTGELFF TGTGCCAGCAGTCCCTCCAAGCGCTGGACCGGGGAGCTGTTTTTT
TRBJ1-5 TRBV5-8 many - CASSFDNLSNQPQHF TGTGCCAGCAGCTTTGACAACCTTAGCAATCAGCCCCAGCATTTT
TRBJ1-1 TRBV29-1 many - CSVVPGMPLEAFF TGCAGCGTTGTGCCGGGGATGCCCCTTGAAGCTTTCTTT
TRBJ2-2 TRBV3-1 few TRBD1 CASSPTGTVLTGELFF TGTGCCAGCAGCCCTACCGGGACAGTACTCACCGGGGAGCTGTTTTTT
TRBJ1-5 TRBV6-1 many - CASSLQENQPQHF TGTGCCAGCAGTCTACAGGAGAACCAGCCCCAGCATTTT